The present TCR beta chain was sequenced within a study of T cells in Graves' hyperthyroidism and ophthalmopathy. On the study more broadly: The authors collected peripheral blood at initial diagnosis, before any treatment. Whole-study results and caveats: A 13 V-J signature model discriminated ophthalmopathy versus stable hyperthyroidism. Most expanded thyroid clonotypes above 0.001 recurred in blood.

This clonotype was observed a few times. The antigen is not known. Germline values: CDR1 MNHNS, CDR2 SASEGT. Losses at the gene ends were 8 bases for V and 4 bases for J; bases not matched to a gene: 7. This CDR3 is 14 amino acids long. Those patients with uncontrolled infection, other autoimmune disease, pregnancy or lactation were excluded. Researchers amplified the TCR beta CDR3 regions from RNA transcripts. The TCR CDR3 first-round RT-PCR relied on the HTBI primer set. TCRdb ran MiXCR on the multiplex PCR reads and lists one entry per CDR3 protein. The sample contains hundreds of thousands of distinct CDR3 sequences, approximately 14% of which appear only once.

The TCR sequence derives from a woman between 18 and 29 years old with Graves' hyperthyroidism. Sequenced input: blood. The V gene is TRBV6-1, the J gene TRBJ2-1; 8 positions match TRBD2. CDR3 sequence: CASGTGGRYNEQFF. CDR3 DNA sequence: TGTGCCAGCGGGACGGGGGGGCGGTACAATGAGCAGTTCTTC.